This TCR beta chain was found in a study of blood T cell repertoires in COVID-19. Looking at the study overall: Specimens from acute and convalescent COVID-19 originated in the United States, Italy and Spain. T cells, B-cell-depleted T cells, or PBMCs provided the cDNA or gDNA that served as material.

Followed over time, Seattle patients had been enrolled while infection was active. CDR1 SEHNR and CDR2 FQNEAQ come from the germline V gene (reference sequence). After removal of 5 bases from V and 2 bases from J, the junction contained 11 bases not matched to a gene. This CDR3 is 17 amino acids long. Authors' data handling: Scientists estimated how many nucleated cells there were by amplifying reference gene primers. The table came from immunoSEQ multiplex PCR; TCRdb's copy has only in-frame clones and leaves some out. From that table come the V and J calls and clone size; the DNA was used to work out D and trimming. This table has about 150,000 clones, less than 90% appearing once.

The genes are TRBV7-9 and TRBJ2-2; 7 nucleotides line up with TRBD2. The TCR was taken from a young man with COVID-19, enrolled during active disease. Sequencing was done on a sample of peripheral blood. As DNA, the CDR3 is TGTGCCAGCAGCCGTAGCGGGTCCGGCTTAAACACCGGGGAGCTGTTTTTT. Protein sequence: CASSRSGSGLNTGELFF. Filled out from reference TRBV7-9 and TRBJ2-2, the complete variable domain reads DTGVSQNPRHKITKRGQNVTFRCDPISEHNRLYWYRQTLGQGPEFLTYFQNEAQLEKSRLLSDRFSAERPKGSFSTLEIQRTEQGDSAMYLCASSRSGSGLNTGELFFGEGSRLTVL.